Each of the 24 T cell receptor beta chains below was sequenced from the same sample in a study of shared clonotypes between healthy human individuals. Sequencing used immunoSEQ multiplex PCR; TCRdb keeps in-frame clones, though not all of them. The table lists roughly 510,000 clones, roughly 85% of them singletons, with around 13% in the top ten. The sequencing sample was made of PBMCs. The source of these receptors is a woman aged 40 to 49 in good health. Some clones in this sample may be carry-over from other donors' samples.

Turning to this clone: In the same sample, other DNA sequences code for this CDR3. V gene TRBV5-1 combines with J gene TRBJ2-2; 10 bases map to TRBD1. The CDR3 has 15 amino acids. Germline V CDR1 and CDR2: SGHRS, YFSETQ. V was clipped by 0 bases and J by 6 bases; unmatched bases: 2. The CDR3 DNA reads as TGCGCCAGCAGCTTGGGACAGGGGGCCTCCGGGGAGCTGTTTTTT. Amino acid sequence: CASSLGQGASGELFF.

This rearrangement joins TRBV2 to TRBJ1-6; a possible D gene is TRBD1 (5 bases). V gave up 6 bases and J gave up 5 bases, with 11 bases separating them. The CDR3 sequence is 14 residues long. From germline, CDR1 is SNHLY and CDR2 FYNNEI. The CDR3 sequence is CASSRDVDNSPLHF. In DNA form, the CDR3 reads TGTGCCAGCAGCCGGGACGTTGATAATTCACCCCTCCACTTT.

The V call is TRBV7-6, the J call TRBJ1-2, with D unclear. This CDR3 contains 13 residues. The ends were cut back, 2 bases at V and 4 bases at J, with 8 bases in the middle. Germline CDR1 reads SGHVS; CDR2 reads FNYEAQ. The CDR3 spells CASSLIATYGYTF. CDR3 coding DNA: TGTGCCAGCAGCTTAATAGCTACCTATGGCTACACCTTC.

CDR3 protein: CASSITGGDTEAFF. The CDR3 DNA follows: TGTGCCAGTAGTATAACCGGGGGCGACACTGAAGCTTTCTTT. V usage is TRBV19 and J usage is TRBJ1-1, with D perhaps matching TRBD1 (6 bases). Trimming took 2 bases from V and 3 from J, leaving 10 bases between them. Germline V gives CDR1 LNHDA, CDR2 SQIVND (reference sequence). CDR3 length: 14 amino acids.

This sequence joins TRBV28 and TRBJ2-1; 11 nucleotides align to TRBD2. The CDR3 spans 16 residues. Germline V gene lookup returns CDR1 MDHEN and CDR2 SYDVKM. Losses at the gene ends were 5 bases for V and 2 bases for J; bases not matched to a gene: 5. CDR3 in amino acids: CASSPPGLAAYNEQFF. Written as DNA, the CDR3 is TGTGCCAGCAGTCCCCCGGGACTAGCGGCCTACAATGAGCAGTTCTTC.

The chain carries TRBV2 and TRBJ2-2, with 12 positions matching TRBD2. Trimming took 6 bases from V and 0 from J; bases not matched to a gene: 8. This CDR3 region has 18 residues. Germline CDR1 and CDR2: SNHLY and FYNNEI. This chain's CDR3 is CASSHGLAGLPNTGELFF. The CDR3 nucleotides are TGTGCCAGCAGCCATGGACTAGCGGGACTACCGAACACCGGGGAGCTGTTTTTT.

The V and J genes are TRBV6-4 and TRBJ2-7; 14 nucleotides match TRBD2. After removal of 2 bases from V and 6 bases from J, the junction contained 9 bases not matched to a gene. The CDR3 length is 17 residues. Germline loops: CDR1 MRHNA, CDR2 SNTAGT. The CDR3 loop reads CASSDPGTSGSICEQYF. The CDR3 DNA reads as TGTGCCAGCAGTGACCCTGGGACTAGCGGGAGTATTTGCGAGCAGTACTTC.

This clone occurred a few times. The genes are TRBV6-5 and TRBJ2-2; 7 bases map to TRBD2. Trimming removed 8 bases from V and 4 bases from J; junction bases left unmatched: 10. The CDR3 runs to 15 residues. Germline V gene data show CDR1 as MNHEY and CDR2 as SVGAGI. The CDR3 reads CASHWGGEGTGELFF. The CDR3 region has the DNA TGTGCCAGCCATTGGGGGGGAGAGGGCACCGGGGAGCTGTTTTTT.

The rearrangement uses TRBV5-6 and TRBJ2-2; D is unresolved. This CDR3 comprises 12 residues. Between the trimmed V and J ends, which lost 1 base and 6 bases, there was a span of 4 bases. From germline, CDR1 is SGHDT and CDR2 YYEEEE. The CDR3, as DNA: TGTGCCAGCAGCTTGACGGCCGGGGAGCTGTTTTTT. Encoded protein: CASSLTAGELFF.

About this clone: A much larger clone lies a single base off, so this may be a read error. This sample includes further DNA sequences coding for the same CDR3. This rearrangement joins TRBV30 to TRBJ1-5; the D is unclear. The CDR3 extends over 13 amino acids. Germline assignment: CDR1 GTSNPN and CDR2 SVGIG (reference sequence). V was shortened by 3 bases and J by 9 bases, with 15 bases between the two germline ends. The CDR3 DNA is TGTGCCTGGAGCGGTAGCAGTTTAGCGCCCCAGCATTTT. Translation gives CAWSGSSLAPQHF.

DNA of the CDR3: TGTGCCAGCAGCTTGTTGGTAGGGTCGGTGGAGACCCAGTACTTC. Translating it yields CASSLLVGSVETQYF. This chain connects TRBV5-6 to TRBJ2-5, with D uncertain. The CDR3 is 15 residues long. CDR1 is SGHDT and CDR2 is YYEEEE in the germline V gene. Trimming shortened V by 1 base and J by 5 bases, and 15 bases separated the two germline ends.

The genes are TRBV28 and TRBJ1-2; maybe TRBD1 (6 bases). Germline loops: CDR1 MDHEN, CDR2 SYDVKM. This CDR3 contains 13 residues. V lost 4 bases to trimming and J lost 8 bases, with 14 bases between them. CDR3 loop: CASSSRGAHGYTF. Written as DNA, the CDR3 is TGTGCCAGCAGTTCCCGGGGGGCGCACGGCTACACCTTC.

This CDR3 is CASSRLEHVTDTQYF. The CDR3 nucleotides are TGTGCCAGCAGTCGCTTAGAACACGTAACAGATACGCAGTATTTT. The V gene is TRBV7-2, the J gene TRBJ2-3; D is unresolved. The CDR3 spans 15 residues. V gave up 6 bases and J gave up 3 bases, with 16 bases separating them. CDR1 is SGHTA and CDR2 is FQGNSA in the germline V gene. The variable domain in full, with the rest retrieved from reference TRBV7-2 and TRBJ2-3, is GAGVSQSPSNKVTEKGKDVELRCDPISGHTALYWYRQSLGQGLEFLIYFQGNSAPDKSGLPSDRFSAERTGGSVSTLTIQRTQQEDSAVYLCASSRLEHVTDTQYFGPGTRLTVL.

The genes are TRBV4-1 and TRBJ1-5; 9 positions match TRBD1. CDR1 and CDR2 (germline): MGHRA, YSYEKL. The V segment lost 8 bases and the J segment 3 bases; nucleotides outside the gene matches: 11. The CDR3 is 16 residues long. In nucleotides, the CDR3 is TGCGCCAGCGCCACCGGGGACAGGGTAATCAATCAGCCCCAGCATTTT. Its translation: CASATGDRVINQPQHF.

This clone came up many times. J is TRBJ1-1 and V is TRBV25-1; D is uncertain. This CDR3 contains 11 residues. The V end was cut by 3 bases, the J end by 6 bases, with 5 bases between. The germline gives CDR1 MGHDK, CDR2 SYGVNS. The CDR3: CASSDASEAFF. DNA of the CDR3: TGTGCCAGCAGTGATGCGTCTGAAGCTTTCTTT.

V is TRBV11-3 and J is TRBJ2-1, with 8 bases matching TRBD2. The CDR3 covers 17 residues. After removal of 0 bases from V and 7 bases from J, the junction contained 11 bases not matched to a gene. The germline CDR1 and CDR2 sequences are SGHNT and YENEEA. The chain's CDR3 is CASSLDRGGTRGNEQFF. The CDR3 DNA reads TGTGCCAGCAGCTTAGATCGAGGGGGGACTAGAGGTAATGAGCAGTTCTTC.

The rearrangement links TRBV5-6 to TRBJ2-3; a weak D match, TRBD2 (6 bases). The CDR3 consists of 16 residues. Germline CDR1 reads SGHDT; CDR2 reads YYEEEE. The V gene lost 3 bases and the J gene lost 1 base, with 15 bases spanning the gap. CDR3 residues: CASSSHIGSGTDTQYF. CDR3 nucleotides: TGTGCCAGCAGCTCCCATATCGGGAGTGGCACAGATACGCAGTATTTT.

The chain employs TRBV5-1 and TRBJ2-5, with TRBD2 matching over 12 bases. The trim removed 8 bases at V and 5 bases at J, leaving 10 bases unmatched. The CDR3 sequence is 15 residues long. The V gene's germline CDR1 is SGHRS and CDR2 YFSETQ. The CDR3 loop reads CASYLAGGPSETQYF. In DNA form, the CDR3 reads TGCGCCAGTTACCTAGCGGGAGGGCCCTCGGAGACCCAGTACTTC.

This clone was counted a single time. The chain combines TRBV28 with TRBJ2-1; 8 bases are a match to TRBD2. V trimming: 1 base; J trimming: 6 bases; junction bases outside the gene matches: 5. The germline gives CDR1 MDHEN, CDR2 SYDVKM. The CDR3 totals 15 residues. CDR3 protein: CASSLSGTRGNEQFF. CDR3 nucleotides: TGTGCCAGCAGTTTATCCGGGACTAGGGGCAATGAGCAGTTCTTC.

On this clone: Other nucleotide sequences from this sample produce the same CDR3. J is TRBJ2-2 and V is TRBV30; D is undetermined. The CDR3 runs 12 residues. Germline values: CDR1 GTSNPN, CDR2 SVGIG (reference sequence). Trimming pared 0 bases from V and 11 bases from J, leaving 10 bases between. This CDR3 is CAWSVPVTELFF. The CDR3 region has the DNA TGTGCCTGGAGTGTACCGGTAACTGAGCTGTTTTTT.

This chain joins TRBV28 and TRBJ1-4, with D perhaps TRBD1 (5 bases). V lost 6 bases, J lost 7 bases, and 9 bases lay in between. Germline assignment: CDR1 MDHEN and CDR2 SYDVKM. The CDR3 is 12 amino acids. CDR3 region: CASRNTGEKLFF. DNA for the CDR3: TGTGCCAGCAGAAACACAGGTGAAAAACTGTTTTTT.

The V and J genes are TRBV29-1 and TRBJ2-1; D not certain. The V gene lost 6 bases and the J gene lost 2 bases, with 11 bases spanning the gap. Germline V gene data show CDR1 as SQVTM and CDR2 as ANQGSEA. The CDR3 extends over 13 amino acids. As DNA, the CDR3 is TGCAGCGTAGATAGGGCTGCCTACAATGAGCAGTTCTTC. It is translated as CSVDRAAYNEQFF.

The chain links TRBV20-1 to TRBJ2-1, with a tentative D call TRBD2 (7 bases). The CDR3 runs to 11 residues. V was pared by 3 bases and J by 12 bases, with 12 bases between. Germline V gives CDR1 DFQATT, CDR2 SNEGSKA (reference sequence). The CDR3 region has the DNA TGCAGTGCTAGCCCGGGGGGCCCGCAGTTCTTC. Residues: CSASPGGPQFF.

This clone was detected only a few times. The chain employs TRBV6-5 and TRBJ1-1; D not certain. CDR3 length: 11 amino acids. The germline V and J ends were trimmed by 6 bases and 10 bases, with 12 bases remaining between them. The V gene's germline CDR1 is MNHEY and CDR2 SVGAGI. CDR3 in amino acids: CASRKEQRAFF. In nucleotides, the CDR3 is TGTGCCAGCAGAAAGGAACAACGAGCTTTCTTT.